This T cell receptor (beta chain) was captured by sequencing in a study of human T cells and chemical hapten exposure. Study as a whole: Minor pooled library volume differences mainly drove per-sample TCR yield variation. Study-wide findings and caveats: Alopecia in all donors means immunity may differ from healthy individuals. Clustering by CDR3 similarity yielded significantly more large clusters from expanded TCRs than controls.

This clonotype was counted at least ten times. Its antigen remains unidentified. This CDR3 region has 15 residues. J was trimmed by 3 bases and V by 1 base; bases with no gene match: 5. Germline V lookup: CDR1 SGHDT, CDR2 YYEEEE. Time point defined: patch test 3, about 24 weeks after DPC sensitization. The treatment here: therapeutic diphenylcyclopropenone sensitization with weekly scalp DPC. Blood draws preceded each patch test application. TCRdb independently ran MiXCR on the RACE reads; one entry per CDR3 protein. Of 30,000 or so distinct CDR3 sequences listed, 5.8% are singletons. The TCR was taken from a man aged 25-45 years with alopecia areata. Some clones in this sample may be carry-over from other donors' samples. This material consisted of whole blood, taken in connection with sensitization to the hapten diphenylcyclopropenone (DPC). J is TRBJ1-2 and V is TRBV5-6; 8 bases are a match to TRBD1. The DNA for the CDR3 is TGTGCCAGCAGCTTGAGGGCGACAGGGGACTATGGCTACACCTTC. Protein sequence: CASSLRATGDYGYTF.